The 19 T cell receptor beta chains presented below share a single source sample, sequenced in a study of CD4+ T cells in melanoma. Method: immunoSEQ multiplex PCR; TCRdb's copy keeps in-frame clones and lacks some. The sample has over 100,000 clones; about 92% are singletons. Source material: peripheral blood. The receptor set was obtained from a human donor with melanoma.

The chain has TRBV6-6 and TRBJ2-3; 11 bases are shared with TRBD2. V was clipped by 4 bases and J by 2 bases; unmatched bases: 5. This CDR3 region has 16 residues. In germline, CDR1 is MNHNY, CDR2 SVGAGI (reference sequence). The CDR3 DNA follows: TGTGCCAGCAGTTCCCTAGCGGGGGGTCACACAGATACGCAGTATTTT. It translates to CASSSLAGGHTDTQYF.

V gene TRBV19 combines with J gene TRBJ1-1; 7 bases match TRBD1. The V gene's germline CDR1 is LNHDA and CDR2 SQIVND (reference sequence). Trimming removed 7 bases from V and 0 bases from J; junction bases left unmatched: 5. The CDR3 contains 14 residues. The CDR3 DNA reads TGTGCCAGTATCCGGACAGGTTTGAACACTGAAGCTTTCTTT. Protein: CASIRTGLNTEAFF.

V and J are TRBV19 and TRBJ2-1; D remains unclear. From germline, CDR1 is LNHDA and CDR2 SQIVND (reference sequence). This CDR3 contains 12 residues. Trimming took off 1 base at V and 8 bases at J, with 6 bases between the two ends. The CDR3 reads CASSIVAHEQFF. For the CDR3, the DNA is TGTGCCAGTAGTATAGTAGCCCATGAGCAGTTCTTC.

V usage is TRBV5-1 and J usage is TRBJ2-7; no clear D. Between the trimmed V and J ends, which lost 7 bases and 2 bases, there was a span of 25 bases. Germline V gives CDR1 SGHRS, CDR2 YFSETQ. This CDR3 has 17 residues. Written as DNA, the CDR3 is TGCGCCAGCCATACCGAACCCAGACCAGGAAAAGCCTACGAGCAGTACTTC. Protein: CASHTEPRPGKAYEQYF. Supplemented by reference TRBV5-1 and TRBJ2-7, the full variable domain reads KAGVTQTPRYLIKTRGQQVTLSCSPISGHRSVSWYQQTPGQGLQFLFEYFSETQRNKGNFPGRFSGRQFSNSRSEMNVSTLELGDSALYLCASHTEPRPGKAYEQYFGPGTRLTVT.

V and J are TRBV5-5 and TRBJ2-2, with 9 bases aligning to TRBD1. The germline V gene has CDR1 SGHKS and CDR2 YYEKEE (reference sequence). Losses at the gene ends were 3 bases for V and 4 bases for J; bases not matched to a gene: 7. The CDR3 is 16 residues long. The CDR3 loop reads CASSYGTGSLTGELFF. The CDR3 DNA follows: TGTGCCAGCAGCTATGGGACAGGGTCTCTCACCGGGGAGCTGTTTTTT.

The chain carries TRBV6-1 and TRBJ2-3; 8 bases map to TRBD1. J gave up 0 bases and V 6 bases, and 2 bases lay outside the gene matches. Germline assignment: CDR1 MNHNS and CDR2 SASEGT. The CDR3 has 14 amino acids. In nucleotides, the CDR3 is TGTGCCAGCAGAAGGGACAGGAGCACAGATACGCAGTATTTT. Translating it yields CASRRDRSTDTQYF.

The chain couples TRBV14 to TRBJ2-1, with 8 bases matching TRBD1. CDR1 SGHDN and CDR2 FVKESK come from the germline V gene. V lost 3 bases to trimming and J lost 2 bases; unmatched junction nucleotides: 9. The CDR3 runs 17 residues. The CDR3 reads CASSHRQGPSAYNEQFF. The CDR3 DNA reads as TGTGCCAGCAGCCATAGACAGGGGCCGTCAGCCTACAATGAGCAGTTCTTC.

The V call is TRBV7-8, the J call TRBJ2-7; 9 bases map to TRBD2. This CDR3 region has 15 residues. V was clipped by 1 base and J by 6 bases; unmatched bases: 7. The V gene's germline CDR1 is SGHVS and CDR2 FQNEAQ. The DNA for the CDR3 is TGTGCCAGCAGCTTAGGCGGGAGGGCCTTATCCGAGCAGTACTTC. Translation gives CASSLGGRALSEQYF.

In DNA form, the CDR3 reads TGTGCCAGCAGCTCCCTCCCGGGCACGCAGTATTTT. Translated: CASSSLPGTQYF. The rearrangement joins TRBV11-2 to TRBJ2-3, with no clear D. Per the germline V gene, CDR1 is SGHAT and CDR2 is FQNNGV. The V and J ends lost 4 bases and 9 bases respectively, with 11 bases between them. This CDR3 is 12 amino acids long. Filled out from reference TRBV11-2 and TRBJ2-3, the complete variable domain reads EAGVAQSPRYKIIEKRQSVAFWCNPISGHATLYWYQQILGQGPKLLIQFQNNGVVDDSQLPKDRFSAERLKGVDSTLKIQPAKLEDSAVYLCASSSLPGTQYFGPGTRLTVL.

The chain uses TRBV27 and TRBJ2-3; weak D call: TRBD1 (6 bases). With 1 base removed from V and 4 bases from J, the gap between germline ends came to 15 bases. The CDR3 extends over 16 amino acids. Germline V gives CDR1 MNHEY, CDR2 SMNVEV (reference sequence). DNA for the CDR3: TGTGCCAGCAGTTTATTCGGCAGGGGTGGGTCAGATACGCAGTATTTT. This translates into CASSLFGRGGSDTQYF.

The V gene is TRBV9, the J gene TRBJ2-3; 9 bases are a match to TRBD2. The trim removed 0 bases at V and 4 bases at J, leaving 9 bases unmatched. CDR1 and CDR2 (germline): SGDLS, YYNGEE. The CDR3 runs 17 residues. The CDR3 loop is CASSVGNGGGVADTQYF. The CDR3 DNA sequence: TGTGCCAGCAGCGTAGGCAACGGCGGGGGGGTAGCAGATACGCAGTATTTT.

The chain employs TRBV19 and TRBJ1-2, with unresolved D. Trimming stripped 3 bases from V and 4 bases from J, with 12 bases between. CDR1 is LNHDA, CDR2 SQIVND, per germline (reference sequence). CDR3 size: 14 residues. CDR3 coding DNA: TGTGCCAGTAGTATGACACTTTCCGTCTATGGCTACACCTTC. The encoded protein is CASSMTLSVYGYTF.

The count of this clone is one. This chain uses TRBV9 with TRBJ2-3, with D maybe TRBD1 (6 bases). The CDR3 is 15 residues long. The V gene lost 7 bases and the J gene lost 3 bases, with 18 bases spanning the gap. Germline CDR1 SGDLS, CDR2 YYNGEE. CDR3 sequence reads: CASAPHTGNTDTQYF. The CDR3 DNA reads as TGTGCCAGCGCCCCCCACACAGGGAATACAGATACGCAGTATTTT.

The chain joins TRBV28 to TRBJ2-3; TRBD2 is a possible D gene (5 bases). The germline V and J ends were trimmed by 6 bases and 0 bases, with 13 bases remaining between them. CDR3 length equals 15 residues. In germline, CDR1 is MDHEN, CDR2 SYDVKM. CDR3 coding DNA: TGTGCCAGCAGGGCCCCGAGGGAAAGCACAGATACGCAGTATTTT. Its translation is CASRAPRESTDTQYF.

Here the CDR3 reads CASSPRTGDTEAFF. In DNA, the CDR3 is TGTGCCAGCTCACCACGGACAGGGGACACTGAAGCTTTCTTT. The V gene is TRBV18, the J gene TRBJ1-1; 9 bases match TRBD1. V shed 1 base, J shed 3 bases, and the junction held 0 bases outside the gene matches. This CDR3 is 14 amino acids long. Germline V gene sequence: CDR1 KGHSH, CDR2 LQKENI.

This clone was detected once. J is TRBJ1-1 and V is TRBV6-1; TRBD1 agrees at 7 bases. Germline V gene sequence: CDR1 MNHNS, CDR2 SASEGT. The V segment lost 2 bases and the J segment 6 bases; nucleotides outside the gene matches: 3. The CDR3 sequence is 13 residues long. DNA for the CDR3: TGTGCCAGCAGTGAATCAGGGGGTCCTGAAGCTTTCTTT. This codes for CASSESGGPEAFF.

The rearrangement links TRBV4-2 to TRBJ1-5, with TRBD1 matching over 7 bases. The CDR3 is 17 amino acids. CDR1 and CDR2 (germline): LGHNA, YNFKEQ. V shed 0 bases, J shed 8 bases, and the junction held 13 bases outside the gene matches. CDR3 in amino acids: CASSQEKGSGGEKPQHF. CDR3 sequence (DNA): TGTGCCAGCAGCCAAGAGAAAGGTTCAGGGGGAGAGAAGCCCCAGCATTTT.

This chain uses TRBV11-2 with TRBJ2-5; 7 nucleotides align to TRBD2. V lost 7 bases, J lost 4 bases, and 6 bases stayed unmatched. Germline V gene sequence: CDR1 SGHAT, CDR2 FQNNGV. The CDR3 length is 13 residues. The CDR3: CASTRTRRETQYF. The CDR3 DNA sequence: TGTGCCAGCACGCGGACTAGACGAGAGACCCAGTACTTC.

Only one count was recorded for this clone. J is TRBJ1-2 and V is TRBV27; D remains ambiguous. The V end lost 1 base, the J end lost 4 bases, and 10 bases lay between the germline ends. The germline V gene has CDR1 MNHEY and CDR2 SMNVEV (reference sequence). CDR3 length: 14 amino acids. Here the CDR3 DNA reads TGTGCCAGCAGTTTATGGTCAGGCTCCTATGGCTACACCTTC. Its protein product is CASSLWSGSYGYTF.